This TCR beta chain was found in a study of vaccination and CD4 T cells after COVID-19. Treatment specified: approximately nine-day PBMC culture with coronavirus spike peptide pools or control peptides (ViraFEST assay). The Oncomine TCR Beta short-read assay was applied to DNA of cultured CD4+ T cells. Using its own MiXCR run on the PCR reads, TCRdb lists one record per CDR3 protein. The top ten hold 16% of the sample, which has 20,000 to 25,000 distinct CDR3 sequences, about 61% seen once. Of note for this clonotype: The antigen remains unidentified.

The germline V and J ends were trimmed by 0 bases and 2 bases, with 10 bases remaining between them. From germline, CDR1 is MNHNS and CDR2 SASEGT. The CDR3 extends over 16 amino acids. The origin of this receptor is a human donor who received a COVID-19 vaccine. Sequencing used CD4+ T cells from blood, cultured in vitro, obtained after SARS-CoV-2 vaccination. The chain joins TRBV6-1 to TRBJ2-2; D unresolved. In DNA, the CDR3 is TGTGCCAGCAGTGAAGCGATCGCAGCAAACACCGGGGAGCTGTTTTTT. It yields the protein CASSEAIAANTGELFF.